These 27 T cell receptor beta chains share one sample of origin, sequenced in a study of T cells after yellow fever vaccination. From the 5' RACE reads, TCRdb called clonotypes with MiXCR, one entry per CDR3 protein. The table has 150,000 to 200,000 distinct CDR3 sequences, 5.5% to 8% seen once. The source material was CD4+ T cells sorted from PBMCs, sampled on the day of the first yellow fever vaccination. The source of these receptors is a man in his late teens or twenties who received the YFV17D yellow fever vaccine.

This clonotype was counted many times. V is TRBV7-2 and J is TRBJ2-7; a possible D gene is TRBD1 (6 bases). CDR1 SGHTA and CDR2 FQGNSA come from the germline V gene. The length of the CDR3 is 12 residues. Trimming pared 4 bases from V and 7 bases from J, leaving 11 bases between. CDR3 bases: TGTGCCAGCAGCTCAGGAGGACAGGAGCAGTACTTC. Translation gives CASSSGGQEQYF.

This clonotype was observed many times. The rearrangement links TRBV4-2 to TRBJ2-2; no definite D call. Germline lookup yields CDR1 LGHNA and CDR2 YNFKEQ. The CDR3 totals 16 residues. V dropped 4 bases and J dropped 0 bases, with 12 bases sitting between them. The CDR3: CASSPPAGSNTGELFF. CDR3 nucleotide sequence: TGTGCCAGCAGCCCACCAGCCGGTTCGAACACCGGGGAGCTGTTTTTT.

This clonotype was observed at least ten times. The chain has TRBV19 and TRBJ2-3; D unresolved. The germline V and J ends were trimmed by 6 bases and 2 bases, with 12 bases remaining between them. The CDR3 consists of 14 residues. The V gene's germline CDR1 is LNHDA and CDR2 SQIVND (reference sequence). The CDR3 DNA is TGTGCCAGTAGGGTGTCGGCGACCACAGATACGCAGTATTTT. This gives the protein CASRVSATTDTQYF.

This clonotype was counted at least ten times. The chain uses TRBV5-1 and TRBJ1-5, with 8 bases lining up with TRBD1. The germline CDR1 and CDR2 sequences are SGHRS and YFSETQ. This CDR3 is 13 amino acids long. J gave up 6 bases and V 4 bases, and 3 bases lay outside the gene matches. In DNA, the CDR3 is TGCGCCAGCAGCATACAGGGGGGTCAGCCCCAGCATTTT. Translation: CASSIQGGQPQHF.

The sample holds many counts of this clonotype. The rearrangement joins TRBV5-1 to TRBJ2-1; TRBD1 matches at 8 bases. The length of the CDR3 is 13 residues. Germline V gene sequence: CDR1 SGHRS, CDR2 YFSETQ. V shed 4 bases, J shed 10 bases, and the junction held 7 bases outside the gene matches. The CDR3: CASSQDRGEEQFF. The CDR3 DNA is TGCGCCAGCAGCCAAGACAGGGGTGAAGAGCAGTTCTTC.

Concerning this clonotype itself: A read error is possible here, since a much larger clone lies one base away. The chain couples TRBV28 to TRBJ2-7; the D call may be TRBD1 or TRBD2 (6 bases each). V was shortened by 2 bases and J by 6 bases, with 17 bases between the two germline ends. Germline V lookup: CDR1 MDHEN, CDR2 SYDVKM. The CDR3 length is 15 residues. The CDR3 reads CASSLGGGPETEQYV. Written as DNA, the CDR3 is TGTGCCAGCAGTTTAGGTGGGGGGCCCGAAACCGAGCAGTACGTC.

This clonotype was observed a few times. The chain joins TRBV7-2 to TRBJ1-4, with D possibly matching TRBD1 (6 bases). Trimming pared 5 bases from V and 3 bases from J, leaving 13 bases between. The CDR3 totals 15 residues. Germline-derived CDR1 and CDR2 are SGHTA and FQGNSA. This chain's CDR3 is CASSGQTGPNEKLFF. CDR3 sequence (DNA): TGTGCCAGCAGCGGACAGACGGGACCTAATGAAAAACTGTTTTTT.

The chain is built from TRBV20-1 and TRBJ1-6; D might be TRBD1 (5 bases). The CDR3 sequence is 14 residues long. Trimming removed 6 bases from V and 7 bases from J, with 16 bases in between. Germline V gives CDR1 DFQATT, CDR2 SNEGSKA (reference sequence). Written as DNA, the CDR3 is TGCAGTGCCCTCCAGGGTTTCGGGAATTCACCCCTCCACTTT. Its translation: CSALQGFGNSPLHF.

This clonotype was observed a handful of times. J is TRBJ2-1 and V is TRBV5-1; D gene uncertain. Germline CDR1 and CDR2: SGHRS and YFSETQ. CDR3 length equals 15 residues. Between the trimmed V and J ends, which lost 0 bases and 2 bases, there was a span of 9 bases. CDR3 sequence reads: CASSLEDPAYNEQFF. The CDR3 DNA is TGCGCCAGCAGCTTGGAGGACCCAGCCTACAATGAGCAGTTCTTC.

Ten or more counts support this clonotype. V is TRBV7-8 and J is TRBJ1-3, with D maybe TRBD1 (5 bases). Trimming pared 5 bases from V and 8 bases from J, leaving 13 bases between. This CDR3 has 13 amino acids. Germline-derived CDR1 and CDR2 are SGHVS and FQNEAQ. The CDR3 here is CASSRSGGDTIYF. The CDR3 coding sequence is TGTGCCAGCAGCCGGTCCGGGGGGGACACCATATATTTT.

This clonotype was observed a few times. This chain uses TRBV7-6 with TRBJ2-1; tentative D call: TRBD1 (7 bases). Trimming cost V 3 bases and J 10 bases, with 19 bases left between them. The CDR3 has 15 residues. The V gene's germline CDR1 is SGHVS and CDR2 FNYEAQ. The DNA for the CDR3 is TGTGCCAGCAGCTTTTGGGACAGCGGCCGGGGGGAGCAGTTCTTC. As protein: CASSFWDSGRGEQFF.

This clonotype was counted at least ten times. For the CDR3, the DNA is TGTGCCAGCAGCGTAGGAAAAGAAAACATTCAGTACTTC. This codes for CASSVGKENIQYF. This chain joins TRBV9 and TRBJ2-4; D is unresolved. V shed 0 bases and J shed 5 bases, with 6 bases lying between them. This CDR3 comprises 13 residues. Germline V gene data show CDR1 as SGDLS and CDR2 as YYNGEE. The full variable domain, with the rest looked up from reference TRBV9 and TRBJ2-4, is DSGVTQTPKHLITATGQRVTLRCSPRSGDLSVYWYQQSLDQGLQFLIQYYNGEERAKGNILERFSAQQFPDLHSELNLSSLELGDSALYFCASSVGKENIQYFGAGTRLSVL.

The J gene is TRBJ2-5, the V gene TRBV11-2, with TRBD2 matching over 7 bases. V lost 5 bases, J lost 2 bases, and 11 bases stayed unmatched. The CDR3 is 16 residues long. CDR1 is SGHAT and CDR2 is FQNNGV in the germline V gene. CDR3 residues: CASSLDPRGWQETQYF. The CDR3 bases are TGTGCCAGCAGCCTCGATCCGCGGGGGTGGCAAGAGACCCAGTACTTC.

V and J are TRBV4-2 and TRBJ1-5; 7 bases line up with TRBD1. CDR1 is LGHNA and CDR2 is YNFKEQ in the germline V gene. This CDR3 is 17 amino acids long. V shed 4 bases and J 2 bases; nucleotides not matched to a gene: 11. CDR3 nucleotide sequence: TGTGCCAGCAGCCTCTATGAGGGGGCGCGGGGCAATCAGCCCCAGCATTTT. This encodes CASSLYEGARGNQPQHF.

The V call is TRBV10-3, the J call TRBJ2-7, with D uncertain. The CDR3 consists of 12 residues. The germline gives CDR1 ENHRY, CDR2 SYGVKD. Trimming stripped 7 bases from V and 7 bases from J, with 14 bases between. As DNA, the CDR3 is TGTGCCATCAAAGAGAGGTCGGGTGAGCAGTACTTC. Encoded protein: CAIKERSGEQYF.

A few counts support this clonotype. J is TRBJ1-2 and V is TRBV7-8; TRBD1 is a possible D gene (5 bases). Trimming took 5 bases from V and 5 from J, leaving 18 bases between them. Looked up from germline, CDR1 is SGHVS and CDR2 is FQNEAQ. The CDR3 has 15 amino acids. Here the CDR3 DNA reads TGTGCCAGCAGCCTATACAACATGGGACCTTATGGCTACACCTTC. It codes for CASSLYNMGPYGYTF.

This clonotype has only a few counts. V gene TRBV5-4 combines with J gene TRBJ2-1; D not certain. The germline gives CDR1 SGHNT, CDR2 YYREEE (reference sequence). With 3 bases removed from V and 0 bases from J, the gap between germline ends came to 10 bases. The CDR3 has 15 residues. CDR3 in amino acids: CASSSPASSYNEQFF. Written as DNA, the CDR3 is TGTGCCAGCAGCTCCCCCGCTAGCTCCTACAATGAGCAGTTCTTC.

This clonotype appeared many times. This chain uses TRBV2 with TRBJ2-2; 9 bases match TRBD1. The V gene end was trimmed by 8 bases and the J gene end by 5 bases; junction bases not matched to a gene: 6. The CDR3 has 14 residues. CDR1 and CDR2 (germline): SNHLY, FYNNEI. This chain's CDR3 is CASAKGQGTGELFF. The DNA for the CDR3 is TGTGCCAGCGCGAAAGGACAGGGGACCGGGGAGCTGTTTTTT. Supplemented by reference TRBV2 and TRBJ2-2, the full variable domain reads EPEVTQTPSHQVTQMGQEVILRCVPISNHLYFYWYRQILGQKVEFLVSFYNNEISEKSEIFDDQFSVERPDGSNFTLKIRSTKLEDSAMYFCASAKGQGTGELFFGEGSRLTVL.

The chain combines TRBV7-9 with TRBJ1-2, with 8 bases lining up with TRBD1. Germline lookup yields CDR1 SEHNR and CDR2 FQNEAQ (reference sequence). This CDR3 has 15 amino acids. V trimming: 5 bases; J trimming: 8 bases; junction bases outside the gene matches: 13. The DNA of the CDR3 is TGTGCCAGCAGCGCTCCGGGACAGGAGATTTACGGCTACACCTTC. Protein product: CASSAPGQEIYGYTF.

This clonotype was recorded at least ten times. This chain's CDR3 is CASSLEGQGYGYTF. CDR3 sequence (DNA): TGTGCCAGCAGCTTAGAAGGACAGGGTTATGGCTACACCTTC. The gene calls are TRBV7-2 and TRBJ1-2, with 8 bases aligning to TRBD1. J was trimmed by 5 bases and V by 1 base; bases with no gene match: 3. The CDR3 sequence is 14 residues long. Per the germline V gene, CDR1 is SGHTA and CDR2 is FQGNSA.

The rearrangement links TRBV3-1 to TRBJ2-5, with 12 bases fitting TRBD2. The CDR3 sequence is 16 residues long. V shed 4 bases and J 3 bases; nucleotides not matched to a gene: 6. Per the germline V gene, CDR1 is LGHDT and CDR2 is YNNKEL (reference sequence). CDR3 nucleotides: TGTGCCAGCAGCCCCGTACTAGCGGGGGGCGAAGAGACCCAGTACTTC. Its protein is CASSPVLAGGEETQYF.

This clonotype was seen only a few times. The chain carries TRBV12-3 or TRBV12-4 and TRBJ1-5; no clear D gene. The ends were cut back, 4 bases at V and 0 bases at J, with 13 bases in the middle. The CDR3 totals 16 residues. CDR3 loop: CASSSPGFYSNQPQHF. The CDR3 nucleotides are TGTGCCAGCAGTTCCCCGGGGTTCTATAGCAATCAGCCCCAGCATTTT.

This clonotype showed up many times. The genes are TRBV3-1 and TRBJ1-3, with no clear D. The germline V gene has CDR1 LGHDT and CDR2 YNNKEL (reference sequence). This CDR3 spans 15 amino acids. Trimming removed 6 bases from V and 4 bases from J, with 16 bases in between. CDR3 nucleotides: TGTGCCAGCAGACCCCGAGCAGGCATAGGAAACACCATATATTTT. It yields the protein CASRPRAGIGNTIYF.

This clonotype has only a few counts. V gene TRBV18 combines with J gene TRBJ1-5; 7 nucleotides line up with TRBD1. There are 15 residues in the CDR3. Looked up from germline, CDR1 is KGHSH and CDR2 is LQKENI. After removal of 5 bases from V and 7 bases from J, the junction contained 11 bases not matched to a gene. CDR3 sequence: CASSALEGQVQPQHF. The CDR3 DNA reads as TGTGCCAGCTCAGCACTAGAAGGACAGGTACAGCCCCAGCATTTT.

There are many counts of this clonotype. The chain has TRBV5-5 and TRBJ2-2, with D tentatively TRBD1 or TRBD2 (5 bases each). Germline V lookup: CDR1 SGHKS, CDR2 YYEKEE (reference sequence). The CDR3 runs 14 residues. V gave up 1 base and J gave up 3 bases, with 7 bases separating them. The CDR3 bases are TGTGCCAGCAGCTTGTGGGGGTACACCGGGGAGCTGTTTTTT. Its translation: CASSLWGYTGELFF.

This clonotype showed up just a few times. This chain links TRBV20-1 with TRBJ2-3; D is perhaps TRBD2 (6 bases). CDR3 size: 14 residues. Per germline, CDR1 DFQATT and CDR2 SNEGSKA (reference sequence). The V and J ends lost 6 bases and 2 bases respectively, with 15 bases between them. CDR3 bases: TGCAGTGCCCCCCCCCGGGGGTACACAGATACGCAGTATTTT. Translated, it gives CSAPPRGYTDTQYF.

This clonotype was recorded at least ten times. V is TRBV7-9 and J is TRBJ2-7; tentatively, D is TRBD2 (6 bases). Germline CDR1 is SEHNR and CDR2 is FQNEAQ (reference sequence). V lost 5 bases to trimming and J lost 7 bases, with 21 bases between them. This CDR3 has 15 amino acids. CDR3 nucleotide sequence: TGTGCCAGCAGCCTAGGGCGGGGCCCTCGAGGAGAGCAGTACTTC. This sequence encodes CASSLGRGPRGEQYF.